What follows are 18 T cell receptor beta chains derived from one specimen sequenced in a study of T-cell reconstitution after alpha-beta-depleted transplantation in children. A TCRbeta library incorporating unique molecular identifiers was prepared. TCRdb called the PCR reads again in MiXCR, with one record for every CDR3 protein. Among some 290,000 distinct CDR3 sequences listed, 20% to 30% were seen once. The specimen comprised PBMCs, mostly from graft donor cells, sampled 180 days after TCRalphabeta/CD19-depleted stem cell transplant. These receptors originate from a male patient younger than 18 who had a stem cell transplant for acute lymphoblastic leukemia, so the T cells may come from the graft donor.

V gene TRBV27 combines with J gene TRBJ2-2; TRBD1 might be the D (6 bases). CDR1 MNHEY and CDR2 SMNVEV come from the germline V gene (reference sequence). CDR3 size: 16 residues. The V end lost 7 bases, the J end lost 0 bases, and 15 bases lay between the germline ends. In DNA form, the CDR3 reads TGTGCCAGCAACCTTCAGGGGCTGGCGAACACCGGGGAGCTGTTTTTT. It specifies CASNLQGLANTGELFF.

The chain couples TRBV7-2 to TRBJ2-7; D unresolved. V dropped 1 base and J dropped 3 bases, with 10 bases sitting between them. This CDR3 has 14 residues. Per the germline V gene, CDR1 is SGHTA and CDR2 is FQGNSA. The CDR3 DNA reads TGTGCCAGCAGCTTAGGATCCTCGTACTACGAGCAGTACTTC. Translated: CASSLGSSYYEQYF. The whole variable domain, filled in from reference TRBV7-2 and TRBJ2-7, reads GAGVSQSPSNKVTEKGKDVELRCDPISGHTALYWYRQSLGQGLEFLIYFQGNSAPDKSGLPSDRFSAERTGGSVSTLTIQRTQQEDSAVYLCASSLGSSYYEQYFGPGTRLTVT.

This clonotype was seen a few times. The J gene is TRBJ1-2, the V gene TRBV27; perhaps TRBD1 as D (6 bases). The CDR3 spans 18 residues. Trimming took off 2 bases at V and 3 bases at J, with 22 bases between the two ends. Germline-derived CDR1 and CDR2 are MNHEY and SMNVEV (reference sequence). CDR3 DNA: TGTGCCAGCAGTTTAAGGTCGGAGGGGACAAAAGCGTACTATGGCTACACCTTC. This encodes CASSLRSEGTKAYYGYTF.

This chain uses TRBV20-1 with TRBJ1-4; D possibly corresponds to TRBD1 (5 bases). Deletions cut 3 bases from V and 14 bases from J, with 10 bases between. The germline V gene encodes CDR1 DFQATT and CDR2 SNEGSKA (reference sequence). CDR3 length: 10 residues. CDR3 residues: CSASREELFF. The CDR3 coding sequence is TGCAGTGCTAGCAGGGAAGAGCTGTTTTTT.

This clonotype was seen more than once but under ten times. At one end, the junction sequence differs from germline, possibly due to a read error. CDR3 in DNA: TGTGCCAGCAGGCCCGGGACAGGGGGATACAGTGAGCAGTTCTTC. Its protein is CASRPGTGGYSEQFF. The V gene is TRBV5-8, the J gene TRBJ2-1; 11 nucleotides agree with TRBD1. Germline V gives CDR1 SGHTS, CDR2 YDEGEE. There are 15 residues in the CDR3.

J is TRBJ2-5 and V is TRBV7-9; D tentatively reads TRBD1 or TRBD2 (6 bases each). CDR3 length: 16 residues. Per germline, CDR1 SEHNR and CDR2 FQNEAQ (reference sequence). V was cut by 5 bases and J by 1 base, with 17 bases left in between. The CDR3 bases are TGTGCCAGCAGCACAGGGTCTAGCGCATCCCAAGAGACCCAGTACTTC. Protein: CASSTGSSASQETQYF.

Here the CDR3 DNA reads TGTGCCACCAGTAGTCGTGGGAACACTGAAGCTTTCTTT. It specifies CATSSRGNTEAFF. This chain links TRBV15 with TRBJ1-1; no definite D call. The length of the CDR3 is 13 residues. Germline CDR1 is LNHNV and CDR2 is YYDKDF (reference sequence). Trimming took 6 bases from V and 1 from J, leaving 9 bases between them.

This clonotype has a handful of counts. This chain joins TRBV5-1 and TRBJ1-1, with D unclear. V lost 0 bases and J 4 bases, leaving 10 bases between the germline ends. Germline CDR1 reads SGHRS; CDR2 reads YFSETQ. This CDR3 is 14 amino acids long. CDR3 in amino acids: CASSLVPRGTEAFF. In DNA form, the CDR3 reads TGCGCCAGCAGCTTGGTGCCGCGGGGCACTGAAGCTTTCTTT.

This clonotype was seen more than once but under ten times. V gene TRBV5-1 combines with J gene TRBJ1-4; D gene ambiguous. This CDR3 region has 16 residues. Trimming left V 0 bases short and J 7 bases short, with 16 bases between. The germline V gene has CDR1 SGHRS and CDR2 YFSETQ. The CDR3 coding sequence is TGCGCCAGCAGCTTGGGGCAAGTGGGCCGGGCTGAAAAACTGTTTTTT. Protein product: CASSLGQVGRAEKLFF.

This rearrangement joins TRBV19 to TRBJ1-5, with no clear D. Germline-derived CDR1 and CDR2 are LNHDA and SQIVND (reference sequence). The CDR3 is 11 amino acids. The V end lost 5 bases, the J end lost 6 bases, and 5 bases lay between the germline ends. Here the CDR3 DNA reads TGTGCCAGTAGTGGAGGTCAGCCCCAGCATTTT. This encodes CASSGGQPQHF.

The chain carries TRBV6-2 or TRBV6-3 and TRBJ2-3; weak D call: TRBD2 (5 bases). Deletions cut 2 bases from V and 4 bases from J, with 13 bases between. The CDR3 spans 15 residues. Germline loops: CDR1 MNHEY, CDR2 SVGEGT. In nucleotides, the CDR3 is TGTGCCAGCAGTTACGAGACTACGAGGGCAGATACGCAGTATTTT. This encodes CASSYETTRADTQYF.

This chain links TRBV7-2 with TRBJ1-1; D is unclear. Per germline, CDR1 SGHTA and CDR2 FQGNSA. Trimming left V 1 base short and J 1 base short, with 7 bases between. The length of the CDR3 is 14 residues. The CDR3 loop is CASSLDDRNTEAFF. The DNA for the CDR3 is TGTGCCAGCAGCTTAGATGATCGGAACACTGAAGCTTTCTTT.

The chain employs TRBV7-9 and TRBJ1-1; D unresolved. Trimming cost V 1 base and J 4 bases, with 13 bases left between them. Germline assignment: CDR1 SEHNR and CDR2 FQNEAQ (reference sequence). The CDR3 covers 15 residues. The CDR3 here is CASSLEFAALTEAFF. The CDR3 coding sequence is TGTGCCAGCAGCTTAGAATTTGCAGCCCTCACTGAAGCTTTCTTT.

A few counts support this clonotype. The chain recombines TRBV7-3 with TRBJ2-2, with no clear D. Per germline, CDR1 SGHTA and CDR2 FQGTGA. The CDR3 length is 13 residues. The V gene lost 5 bases and the J gene lost 1 base, with 5 bases spanning the gap. The CDR3 DNA is TGTGCCAGCAGCCCTTTGAACACCGGGGAGCTGTTTTTT. It specifies CASSPLNTGELFF.

The CDR3 sequence is CASSEIFGLAGQYF. The CDR3 region has the DNA TGTGCCAGCAGCGAGATTTTCGGACTAGCGGGTCAGTACTTC. The chain is built from TRBV6-1 and TRBJ2-7; 11 bases are a match to TRBD2. The CDR3 contains 14 residues. Germline V CDR1 and CDR2: MNHNS, SASEGT. V shed 6 bases, J shed 10 bases, and the junction held 11 bases outside the gene matches.

The chain carries TRBV20-1 and TRBJ1-1; D possibly corresponds to TRBD1 (6 bases). Germline values: CDR1 DFQATT, CDR2 SNEGSKA (reference sequence). CDR3 length: 14 residues. V shed 6 bases and J shed 1 base, with 15 bases lying between them. The CDR3 is CSATRGAANTEAFF. The DNA of the CDR3 is TGCAGTGCCACCCGGGGGGCCGCGAACACTGAAGCTTTCTTT.

This clonotype has ten or more counts. This sequence joins TRBV5-1 and TRBJ2-5, with TRBD2 matching over 11 bases. The CDR3 runs 14 residues. V dropped 5 bases and J dropped 4; count of bases not matched to a gene: 4. Germline V gives CDR1 SGHRS, CDR2 YFSETQ. CDR3 nucleotide sequence: TGCGCCAGCAGGACTAGCGGGATCAGAGAGACCCAGTACTTC. It translates to CASRTSGIRETQYF.

This chain links TRBV5-1 with TRBJ1-1; the D is unclear. CDR1 and CDR2 (germline): SGHRS, YFSETQ. CDR3 size: 14 residues. V was pared by 1 base and J by 0 bases, with 7 bases between. CDR3 loop: CASSLYAVNTEAFF. The CDR3, as DNA: TGCGCCAGCAGCTTGTACGCCGTGAACACTGAAGCTTTCTTT.